This T cell receptor (beta chain) was sequenced during a study of graft-versus-host responses after intestinal transplantation. Background on the study: Anti-thymocyte globulin was used for induction in all recipients, who then took tacrolimus and steroids for approximately 3 years.

Turning to this clone: Its matching antigen is unknown.

The germline V gene has CDR1 LNHDA and CDR2 SQIVND (reference sequence). V was clipped by 3 bases and J by 4 bases; unmatched bases: 7. There are 16 residues in the CDR3. Study-wide results and caveats: GvH clonotypes were identified within recipient marrow, with a subset emerging first in ileum or blood.

The authors processed graft tissue to release intraepithelial and lamina propria lymphocytes. Clones were read by immunoSEQ multiplex PCR, and TCRdb kept only the in-frame ones, dropping some. This sample yields about 15,000 clones, of which under 70% are seen a single time; roughly 10% belongs to the top ten. The clonotype comes from a human patient who received an intestinal transplant, so some T cells may come from the graft donor. The specimen comprised ileum tissue, sampled approximately 670 days after intestinal transplantation. The J gene is TRBJ1-3, the V gene TRBV19; 9 positions match TRBD1. CDR3 loop: CASSITGTGTGNTIYF. In DNA form, the CDR3 reads TGTGCCAGTAGTATTACCGGGACAGGGACAGGAAACACCATATATTTT. Drawing the rest from reference TRBV19 and TRBJ1-3, the complete variable domain is DGGITQSPKYLFRKEGQNVTLSCEQNLNHDAMYWYRQDPGQGLRLIYYSQIVNDFQKGDIAEGYSVSREKKESFPLTVTSAQKNPTAFYLCASSITGTGTGNTIYFGEGSWLTVV.